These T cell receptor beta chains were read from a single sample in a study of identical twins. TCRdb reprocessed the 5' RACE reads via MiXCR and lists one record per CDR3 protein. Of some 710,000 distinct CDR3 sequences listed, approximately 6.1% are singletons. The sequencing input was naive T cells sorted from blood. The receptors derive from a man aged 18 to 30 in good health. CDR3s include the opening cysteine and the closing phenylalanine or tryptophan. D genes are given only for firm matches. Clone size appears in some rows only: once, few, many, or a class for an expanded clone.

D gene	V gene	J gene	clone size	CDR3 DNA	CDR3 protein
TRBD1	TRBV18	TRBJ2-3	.	TGTGCCAGCTCGACAGGGGCGGCAGATACGCAGTATTTT	CASSTGAADTQYF
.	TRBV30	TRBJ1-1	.	TGTGTCTGGAGTGTATTGCTGAACACTGAAGCTTTCTTT	CVWSVLLNTEAFF
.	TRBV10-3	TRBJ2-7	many	TGTGCCATGAAGGCCGAGGTCTCCTACGAGCAGTACTTC	CAMKAEVSYEQYF
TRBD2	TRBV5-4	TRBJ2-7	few	TGTGCCAGCAGGGAGGCGGATTCGGGAGGTGCCTACCTGGAGCAGTACTTC	CASREADSGGAYLEQYF
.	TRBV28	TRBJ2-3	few	TGTGCCAGCATTTTCCGACTCTCCCCTGGCACAGATACGCAGTATTTT	CASIFRLSPGTDTQYF
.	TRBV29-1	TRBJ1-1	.	TGCAGCGTTGAGGCATTCCCTGAAGCTTTCTTT	CSVEAFPEAFF
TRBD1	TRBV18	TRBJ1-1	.	TGTGCCAGCTCACAAACCCTGACAGGGATGACTTTCTTT	CASSQTLTGMTFF
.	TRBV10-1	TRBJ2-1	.	TGCGCCAGCAGCCACAGGGCTAACAATGGGCAGTTCTTC	CASSHRANNGQFF
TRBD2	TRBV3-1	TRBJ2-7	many	TGTGCCAGCAGCCCCGGGACTAGCGGATCCTACGAGCAGTACTTC	CASSPGTSGSYEQYF
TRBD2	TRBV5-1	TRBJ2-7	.	TGCGCCAGCAGCTTAACTAGCGGGGTGGGTAAGCGGCAGTACTTC	CASSLTSGVGKRQYF
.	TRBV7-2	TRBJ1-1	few	TGTGCCAGCAACCTGTCCCCGGCACCGAGCGCTGAAGCTTTCTTT	CASNLSPAPSAEAFF
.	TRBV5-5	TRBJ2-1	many	TGTGCCAGCAGCTTGGAAGGACCCTCCTACAATGAGCAGTTCTTC	CASSLEGPSYNEQFF
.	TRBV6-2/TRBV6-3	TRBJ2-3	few	TGTGCCAGCAGTAACCCACCGGCGAGCCCGGATTTT	CASSNPPASPDF
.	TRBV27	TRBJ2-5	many	TGTGCCAGCAGCCAGAGACAGCTCCAAGAGACCCAGTACTTC	CASSQRQLQETQYF
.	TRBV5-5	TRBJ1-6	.	TGTGCCAGCAGCCCTACAGGGAGCTCCTATAATTCACCCCTCCACTTT	CASSPTGSSYNSPLHF
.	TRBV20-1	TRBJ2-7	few	TGCAGTGCTACGGGTGGGGCCAGCAACGAGCAGTACTTC	CSATGGASNEQYF
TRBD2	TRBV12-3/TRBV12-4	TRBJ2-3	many	TGTGCCAGCAGTCCCCCTAGCGGTTTCACAGATACGCAGTATTTT	CASSPPSGFTDTQYF
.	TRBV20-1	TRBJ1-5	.	TGCAGTGCTAGGATTGGCACAGATAGCAATCAGCCCCAGCATTTT	CSARIGTDSNQPQHF
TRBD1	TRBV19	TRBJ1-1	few	TGTGCCACCAGGACAGGTCGCTCTGAAGCTTTCTTT	CATRTGRSEAFF
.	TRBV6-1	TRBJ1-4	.	TGTGCCAGCTCACAGAGGTCAGGGTGGAATGATAAACTGTTTTTT	CASSQRSGWNDKLFF
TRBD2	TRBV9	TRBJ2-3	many	TGTGCCAGCAGCTCTCGGACTAGCGGGTCCTTGGCAGATACGCAGTATTTT	CASSSRTSGSLADTQYF
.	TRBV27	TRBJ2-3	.	TGTGCCAGCAGTTATCTGCGGGATACGCAGTATTTT	CASSYLRDTQYF
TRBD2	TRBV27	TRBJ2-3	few	TGTGCCAGCAGTTACAGCGGGAGGGCCCGCGGCACAGATACGCAGTATTTT	CASSYSGRARGTDTQYF
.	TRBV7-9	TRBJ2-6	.	TGTGCCAGCAGTTTGGACGGTGGCTCTGGGGCCAACGTCCTGACTTTC	CASSLDGGSGANVLTF
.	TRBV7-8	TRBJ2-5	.	TGTGCCAGCAGCCCTCATTCCGGGTACCAAGAGACCCAGTACTTC	CASSPHSGYQETQYF
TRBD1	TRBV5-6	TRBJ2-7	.	TGTGCCAGCAGCTTGGGGTGGACAGGGGGCTACGAGCAGTACTTC	CASSLGWTGGYEQYF
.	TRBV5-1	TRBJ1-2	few	TGCGCCAGCAGCCCGGACGGACAAGCTAACTATGGCTACACCTTC	CASSPDGQANYGYTF
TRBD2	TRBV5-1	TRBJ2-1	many	TGCGCCAGCAGCTTGCTCACTAGCGGAGCCGTGGATGAGCAGTTCTTC	CASSLLTSGAVDEQFF
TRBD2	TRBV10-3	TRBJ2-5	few	TGTGCCATCAGTGTGAGCGGGGTGCGAGAGACCCAGTACTTC	CAISVSGVRETQYF
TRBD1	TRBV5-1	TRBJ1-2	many	TGCGCCAGCAGCTTGGGCGAGACAGGGTATAGGAACTATGGCTACACCTTC	CASSLGETGYRNYGYTF
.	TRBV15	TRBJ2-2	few	TGTGCCACCAGCAGAGAAGGCAGCGGGGAGCTGTTTTTT	CATSREGSGELFF
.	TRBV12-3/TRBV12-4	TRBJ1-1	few	TGTGCCAGCAGTTTTCTTATTGGAGGGTTAGGGGAAGCTTTCTTT	CASSFLIGGLGEAFF
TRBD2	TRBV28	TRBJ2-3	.	TGTGCCAGCAGTTTCGAGACTAGCGGGCCTAGGGGCACGCAGTATTTT	CASSFETSGPRGTQYF
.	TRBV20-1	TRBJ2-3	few	TGCAGTGCTAAAGTTTCGGATACGCAGTATTTT	CSAKVSDTQYF
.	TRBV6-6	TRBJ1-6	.	TGTGCCAGCAGTTACGGCGTCCTTCCGCTCCACTTT	CASSYGVLPLHF
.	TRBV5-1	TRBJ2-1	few	TGCGCCAGCAGCGGGCGGCAGGGAAAGAATGAGCAGTTCTTC	CASSGRQGKNEQFF
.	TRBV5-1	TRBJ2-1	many	TGCGCCAGCAGCTTGGCCGTCGGGAGACCTCAAGATGAGCAGTTCTTC	CASSLAVGRPQDEQFF
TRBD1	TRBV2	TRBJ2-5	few	TGTGCCAGCAGTGGGGACAGTGAGACCCAGTACTTC	CASSGDSETQYF
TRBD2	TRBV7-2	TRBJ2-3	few	TGTGCCAGCAGCTTAGTGGCGGGAGGGGATACGCAGTATTTT	CASSLVAGGDTQYF
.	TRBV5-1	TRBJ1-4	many	TGCGCCAGCAGACAACAGGCGGCAACTAATGAAAAACTGTTTTTT	CASRQQAATNEKLFF
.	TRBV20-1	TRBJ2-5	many	TGCAGTGCCCCCGCCCCGGGGGAGACCCAGTACTTC	CSAPAPGETQYF
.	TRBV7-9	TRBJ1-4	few	TGTGCCAGCAGCTGGCAACAGGGCGGTAGTGAAAAACTGTTTTTT	CASSWQQGGSEKLFF
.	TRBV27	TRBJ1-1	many	TGTGCCAGCGCGATAGGGGGGAACACTGAAGCTTTCTTT	CASAIGGNTEAFF
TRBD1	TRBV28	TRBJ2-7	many	TGTGCCAGCAGTTCCACCCGGGACAGTGTCTACGAGCAGTACTTC	CASSSTRDSVYEQYF
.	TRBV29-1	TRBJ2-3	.	TGCAGCGTTGAATGGCGAGTCTCGACAGATACGCAGTATTTT	CSVEWRVSTDTQYF
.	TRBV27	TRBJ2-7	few	TGTGCCAGCAGTTTCGGTCACGAGCAGTACTTC	CASSFGHEQYF
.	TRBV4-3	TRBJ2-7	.	TGCGCCAGCAGCCAAGATCGGTCAGGGGCCTACGAGCAGTACTTC	CASSQDRSGAYEQYF
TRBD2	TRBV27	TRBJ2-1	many	TGTGCCAGCAGTTTATCGGTCGGCGGGAGCCGACGTGAGCAGTTCTTC	CASSLSVGGSRREQFF
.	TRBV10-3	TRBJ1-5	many	TGTGCCATCTCCTTCCGGGACACCCATCAGCCCCAGCATTTT	CAISFRDTHQPQHF
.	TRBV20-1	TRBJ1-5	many	TGCAGTGCTAGAGATACTGGTGGTAGGCCCCAGCATTTT	CSARDTGGRPQHF
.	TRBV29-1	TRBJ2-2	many	TGCAGCGGACAGGCGAACACCGGGGAGCTGTTTTTT	CSGQANTGELFF
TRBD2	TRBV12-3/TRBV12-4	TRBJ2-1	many	TGTGCCAGCAGTTCGAATCTAGCGGCGAGGACCAATGAGCAGTTCTTC	CASSSNLAARTNEQFF
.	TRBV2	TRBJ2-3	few	TGTGCCAGCACCCTACGGACAGATACGCAGTATTTT	CASTLRTDTQYF
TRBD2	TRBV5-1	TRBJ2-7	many	TGCGCCAGCAGACGACTAGCGGGAGTTAGTCACGAGCAGTACTTC	CASRRLAGVSHEQYF
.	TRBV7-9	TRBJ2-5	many	TGTGCCAGCAGGGAAACAGGGACGGGGGAGACCCAGTACTTC	CASRETGTGETQYF